The next 16 T cell receptor beta chains were all read from a single sample in a study of T cell responses to AZD1222 COVID-19 vaccine (dated by TCRdb to the early 2020s). The time point label here, explained by the study, means: baseline before first vaccination. The library relied on the immunoSEQ multiplex PCR assay. Entries here come from immuneACCESS through TCRdb and include only in-frame sequences with V and J called. Some clones fail to appear in such tables; in the studies checked, an unresolved V gene covers under half of the shortfall, and the cause of the remainder is unknown. The sample contains under 140,000 clones, about 81% of them found a single time. Around 4.6% of the sample lies in the top ten. The sequencing here drew on peripheral blood, taken on day 0 of AZD1222 vaccination. The receptors were gathered from an adult in good health.

V and J are TRBV7-6 and TRBJ1-1; TRBD1 matches at 8 bases. The CDR3 is made up of 15 amino acids. Unmatched junction bases numbered 8, after V lost 3 bases and J lost 5 bases. The V gene's germline CDR1 is SGHVS and CDR2 FNYEAQ. The CDR3 sequence is CASSFTSGTGTEAFF. The CDR3 DNA is TGTGCCAGCAGCTTCACCTCCGGGACAGGAACTGAAGCTTTCTTT. The full variable domain, completed using reference TRBV7-6 and TRBJ1-1, is GAGVSQSPRYKVTKRGQDVALRCDPISGHVSLYWYRQALGQGPEFLTYFNYEAQQDKSGLPNDRFSAERPEGSISTLTIQRTEQRDSAMYRCASSFTSGTGTEAFFGQGTRLTVV.

This sequence joins TRBV18 and TRBJ2-5; D remains ambiguous. Germline V CDR1 and CDR2: KGHSH, LQKENI. The V gene lost 1 base and the J gene lost 4 bases, with 7 bases spanning the gap. The CDR3 is 13 amino acids. The CDR3 DNA is TGTGCCAGCTCACCACGTTCTGGAGAGACCCAGTACTTC. This codes for CASSPRSGETQYF.

CDR3 in amino acids: CASSLDGQGSANEKLFF. DNA for the CDR3: TGCGCCAGCAGCTTGGATGGACAGGGCTCGGCTAATGAAAAACTGTTTTTT. The chain carries TRBV5-1 and TRBJ1-4; 8 positions match TRBD1. The V gene's germline CDR1 is SGHRS and CDR2 YFSETQ. J gave up 3 bases and V 0 bases, and 7 bases lay outside the gene matches. CDR3 length: 17 residues.

The V gene is TRBV6-5, the J gene TRBJ1-1; 10 bases are a match to TRBD1. Germline V gene data show CDR1 as MNHEY and CDR2 as SVGAGI. This CDR3 spans 14 amino acids. Trimming cost V 9 bases and J 5 bases; bases outside gene matches: 9. The CDR3 loop is CASRGTGVVTEAFF. CDR3 sequence (DNA): TGTGCCAGTAGAGGGACAGGGGTAGTGACTGAAGCTTTCTTT.

The genes are TRBV28 and TRBJ1-5; no firm D call. From germline, CDR1 is MDHEN and CDR2 SYDVKM. This CDR3 comprises 14 residues. V was trimmed by 6 bases and J by 7 bases, leaving 16 bases between them. The CDR3 nucleotides are TGTGCCAGCAGCTCATTTTGGGTCCGGCAGCCCCAGCATTTT. It encodes CASSSFWVRQPQHF.

The genes are TRBV9 and TRBJ2-1; D gene ambiguous. The CDR3 has 15 amino acids. From germline, CDR1 is SGDLS and CDR2 YYNGEE. The ends were cut back, 3 bases at V and 3 bases at J, with 13 bases in the middle. DNA of the CDR3: TGTGCCAGCAGCGCAAGAGAGTCCTACTACAATGAGCAGTTCTTC. Encoded protein: CASSARESYYNEQFF.

The chain is built from TRBV5-5 and TRBJ1-1; D is possibly TRBD1 (5 bases). The ends were cut back, 6 bases at V and 2 bases at J, with 17 bases in the middle. Germline CDR1 SGHKS, CDR2 YYEKEE (reference sequence). This CDR3 contains 15 residues. The CDR3 loop is CASTPGRAGNTEAFF. The CDR3, as DNA: TGTGCCAGCACACCGGGGCGGGCGGGTAACACTGAAGCTTTCTTT. Looking up the rest from reference TRBV5-5 and TRBJ1-1 gives the full variable domain: DAGVTQSPTHLIKTRGQQVTLRCSPISGHKSVSWYQQVLGQGPQFIFQYYEKEERGRGNFPDRFSARQFPNYSSELNVNALLLGDSALYLCASTPGRAGNTEAFFGQGTRLTVV.

The chain joins TRBV6-2 or TRBV6-3 to TRBJ2-1; 8 bases are shared with TRBD2. Germline V lookup: CDR1 MNHEY, CDR2 SVGEGT. The V and J ends lost 5 bases and 7 bases, in that order; junction bases with no gene match: 13. This CDR3 has 16 residues. CDR3 DNA sequence: TGTGCCAGCAGTGGAACGGGGACTAGAACGAGGAATGAGCAGTTCTTC. Protein sequence: CASSGTGTRTRNEQFF.

This clone was detected only once. The rearrangement joins TRBV4-1 to TRBJ1-1, with no clear D. The CDR3 has 16 residues. Germline V gene lookup returns CDR1 MGHRA and CDR2 YSYEKL. Trimming stripped 0 bases from V and 4 bases from J, with 15 bases between. The CDR3 sequence is CASSQERRDRGTEAFF. DNA for the CDR3: TGCGCCAGCAGCCAAGAGAGGAGGGATCGAGGCACTGAAGCTTTCTTT.

This clone has a single count. The V gene is TRBV10-3, the J gene TRBJ1-2; 8 bases map to TRBD1. Germline V gene sequence: CDR1 ENHRY, CDR2 SYGVKD. The CDR3 covers 13 residues. V lost 5 bases and J lost 3; bases outside the gene matches: 2. In nucleotides, the CDR3 is TGTGCCATCAGTAAGACAGGGGACTATGGCTACACCTTC. This codes for CAISKTGDYGYTF.

The chain carries TRBV2 and TRBJ1-1; a possible D gene is TRBD1 (5 bases). CDR1 is SNHLY and CDR2 is FYNNEI in the germline V gene. This CDR3 is built from 12 residues. Deletions cut 6 bases from V and 4 bases from J, with 9 bases between. CDR3 in amino acids: CASRGDATEAFF. CDR3 nucleotides: TGTGCCAGCAGGGGGGACGCCACTGAAGCTTTCTTT. The full variable domain, its missing parts supplied by reference TRBV2 and TRBJ1-1, is EPEVTQTPSHQVTQMGQEVILRCVPISNHLYFYWYRQILGQKVEFLVSFYNNEISEKSEIFDDQFSVERPDGSNFTLKIRSTKLEDSAMYFCASRGDATEAFFGQGTRLTVV.

The sample holds a few counts of this clone. The CDR3 bases are TGTGCCAGCAGCTCAAGCGGGGGGAAAGCTTTCTTT. Residues: CASSSSGGKAFF. V usage is TRBV11-2 and J usage is TRBJ1-1; TRBD1 might be the D (5 bases). Germline CDR1 reads SGHAT; CDR2 reads FQNNGV. The CDR3 contains 12 residues. V dropped 4 bases and J dropped 9 bases, with 12 bases sitting between them. Together with reference TRBV11-2 and TRBJ1-1, the CDR3 gives the full variable domain: EAGVAQSPRYKIIEKRQSVAFWCNPISGHATLYWYQQILGQGPKLLIQFQNNGVVDDSQLPKDRFSAERLKGVDSTLKIQPAKLEDSAVYLCASSSSGGKAFFGQGTRLTVV.

About this clone: Compared with germline, one end of the junction differs, possibly owing to a read error. The V gene is TRBV28, the J gene TRBJ2-7; the match to TRBD2 covers 7 bases. CDR3 length: 15 residues. Germline lookup yields CDR1 MDHEN and CDR2 SYDVKM. CDR3: CASSAAGGYSDEQYF. The DNA of the CDR3 is TGTGCCAGCAGTGCCGCCGGGGGGTACTCCGACGAGCAGTACTTC.

The chain uses TRBV15 and TRBJ1-6, with D uncertain. V was pared by 0 bases and J by 6 bases, with 6 bases between. Germline values: CDR1 LNHNV, CDR2 YYDKDF (reference sequence). The length of the CDR3 is 14 residues. The CDR3 DNA reads TGTGCCACCAGCAGAGATTCTTCTAATTCACCCCTCCACTTT. It specifies CATSRDSSNSPLHF.

The CDR3: CASSIGTTNTEAFF. The CDR3 DNA reads as TGTGCCAGTAGTATCGGGACAACGAACACTGAAGCTTTCTTT. The J gene is TRBJ1-1, the V gene TRBV19, with D perhaps matching TRBD1 (6 bases). The CDR3 runs 14 residues. Per germline, CDR1 LNHDA and CDR2 SQIVND (reference sequence). Trimming took off 3 bases at V and 1 base at J, with 9 bases between the two ends.

The chain is built from TRBV3-1 (or the pseudogene TRBV3-2) and TRBJ1-6; no firm D call. The CDR3 covers 15 residues. Trimming shortened V by 1 base and J by 6 bases, and 10 bases separated the two germline ends. Germline lookup yields CDR1 LGHDT and CDR2 YNNKEL (reference sequence). CDR3 nucleotides: TGTGCCAGCAGCCAAGGTTCTAAGGGTAATTCACCCCTCCACTTT. Translated: CASSQGSKGNSPLHF.